This is a list of T cell receptor beta chains from one sample in a study of blood T cell repertoires in COVID-19. Profiled with immunoSEQ multiplex PCR; TCRdb holds only in-frame clones, not every one. The table includes roughly 290,000 clones, around 88% detected once. Source material: peripheral blood. The receptors were sampled from a woman in her thirties who had recovered from COVID-19. Both conserved end residues are part of each CDR3. D genes are given only for firm matches. Clone size is given for some rows only: seen once, a few or many times, or a class if the clone is expanded.

CDR3aa | CDR3nt | j_gene | v_gene | d_gene | abundance | len
CASSYSWGRPDTQYF | TGTGCCAGCAGTTACTCTTGGGGGCGCCCAGATACGCAGTATTTT | TRBJ2-3 | TRBV6-5 | . | . | 15
CASSLQSQAGYF | TGTGCCAGCAGCCTTCAAAGCCAAGCAGGCTACTTC | TRBJ2-5 | TRBV3-1/TRBV3-2 | . | once | 12
CASSYSRGPDTQYF | TGTGCCAGCAGTTACTCCAGGGGGCCAGATACGCAGTATTTT | TRBJ2-3 | TRBV6-2/TRBV6-3 | TRBD1 | . | 14
CASTEYSNTGELFF | TGTGCCAGTACCGAGTACAGCAACACCGGGGAGCTGTTTTTT | TRBJ2-2 | TRBV19 | . | . | 14
CASSPNGLAGTQETQYF | TGTGCCAGCAGCCCGAATGGACTAGCGGGGACCCAAGAGACCCAGTACTTC | TRBJ2-5 | TRBV7-3 | TRBD2 | . | 17
CASSRGQGNYGYTF | TGTGCCAGCAGCAGAGGACAGGGTAACTATGGCTACACCTTC | TRBJ1-2 | TRBV7-2 | TRBD1 | . | 14
CASSLRAGQPQHF | TGTGCCAGCAGTTTAAGGGCGGGGCAGCCCCAGCATTTT | TRBJ1-5 | TRBV27 | . | . | 13
CASSEDSNEQFF | TGTGCCAGCAGTGAAGACAGCAATGAGCAGTTCTTC | TRBJ2-1 | TRBV2 | . | . | 12
CASSFQWTGGTEAFF | TGTGCCAGCAGCTTTCAATGGACAGGGGGCACTGAAGCTTTCTTT | TRBJ1-1 | TRBV11-1 | TRBD1 | . | 15
CASGLPVNSGGHTDTQYF | TGTGCTAGTGGTCTCCCCGTGAATAGCGGGGGACACACAGATACGCAGTATTTT | TRBJ2-3 | TRBV12-5 | TRBD2 | . | 18
CASSRTSGPYEQYF | TGTGCCAGCAGCCGGACTAGCGGCCCCTACGAGCAGTACTTC | TRBJ2-7 | TRBV5-4 | TRBD2 | . | 14
CASSRTGNTEAFF | TGTGCCAGCAGCCGAACAGGGAACACTGAAGCTTTCTTT | TRBJ1-1 | TRBV6-5 | . | . | 13
CASSPRTGEVGELFF | TGCGCCAGCAGCCCCCGGACAGGGGAGGTCGGGGAGCTGTTTTTT | TRBJ2-2 | TRBV5-1 | TRBD1 | . | 15
CASSSRTGSPYEQYF | TGTGCCAGCAGCTCGAGAACGGGATCCCCCTACGAGCAGTACTTC | TRBJ2-7 | TRBV5-4 | . | few | 15
CASRKQGANTGELFF | TGTGCCAGCAGGAAACAGGGGGCGAACACCGGGGAGCTGTTTTTT | TRBJ2-2 | TRBV5-4 | TRBD1 | . | 15
CASSQRGQGCDTQYF | TGCGCCAGCAGTCAACGGGGACAGGGGTGCGATACGCAGTATTTT | TRBJ2-3 | TRBV23-1 | TRBD1 | . | 15
CASGSSGSQYF | TGTGCCAGCGGATCATCAGGGTCCCAGTACTTC | TRBJ2-5 | TRBV3-1/TRBV3-2 | . | . | 11
CATALNEQFF | TGTGCCACTGCGCTTAATGAGCAGTTCTTC | TRBJ2-1 | TRBV24-1 | . | . | 10
CASSLRQGGGGELFF | TGCGCCAGCAGCTTGCGCCAGGGAGGAGGCGGGGAGCTGTTTTTT | TRBJ2-2 | TRBV5-1 | . | . | 15
CASSLEGGNSPLHF | TGCGCCAGCAGCTTGGAAGGGGGCAATTCACCCCTCCACTTT | TRBJ1-6 | TRBV5-1 | TRBD1 | . | 14
CASNSLIYRGASYEQYF | TGTGCCAGCAATTCCCTTATTTATCGGGGGGCCTCCTACGAGCAGTACTTC | TRBJ2-7 | TRBV28 | . | . | 17
CASSQASAGGYEQYF | TGCGCCAGCAGCCAAGCATCCGCAGGGGGCTACGAGCAGTACTTC | TRBJ2-7 | TRBV4-3 | TRBD1 | . | 15
CARPGEGTGELFF | TGTGCCAGGCCAGGGGAGGGGACCGGGGAGCTGTTTTTT | TRBJ2-2 | TRBV27 | . | . | 13
CASSGTGNNSPLHF | TGTGCCAGCAGCGGGACAGGGAATAATTCACCCCTCCACTTT | TRBJ1-6 | TRBV6-5 | TRBD1 | . | 14
CASSLGQITDTQYF | TGTGCCAGCAGCCTGGGACAGATCACAGATACGCAGTATTTT | TRBJ2-3 | TRBV7-2 | TRBD1 | . | 14
CASTQSPEKLFF | TGTGCCAGTACCCAATCCCCAGAAAAACTGTTTTTT | TRBJ1-4 | TRBV19 | . | . | 12
CAISPQGAGYTF | TGTGCCATCAGTCCACAGGGCGCCGGCTACACCTTC | TRBJ1-2 | TRBV10-3 | . | . | 12
CASSQGADGRPGELFF | TGCGCCAGCAGCCAAGGGGCCGATGGCCGGCCCGGGGAGCTGTTTTTT | TRBJ2-2 | TRBV4-1 | . | . | 16
CASSLVAGNTGELFF | TGCGCCAGCAGCTTGGTTGCGGGAAACACCGGGGAGCTGTTTTTT | TRBJ2-2 | TRBV5-1 | . | . | 15
CASSLDRDSNQPQHF | TGTGCCAGCAGTCTGGACAGGGATAGCAATCAGCCCCAGCATTTT | TRBJ1-5 | TRBV6-6 | TRBD1 | . | 15
CASSATGGSFMNTEAFF | TGTGCCAGCAGTGCTACAGGGGGCTCCTTTATGAACACTGAAGCTTTCTTT | TRBJ1-1 | TRBV28 | TRBD1 | few | 17
CASSFGQGAMNTEAFF | TGCGCCAGCAGCTTCGGACAGGGGGCGATGAACACTGAAGCTTTCTTT | TRBJ1-1 | TRBV5-1 | TRBD1 | . | 16
CASSQGWTAGNTIYF | TGCGCCAGCAGCCAAGGATGGACAGCTGGAAACACCATATATTTT | TRBJ1-3 | TRBV4-1 | . | . | 15
CASSQDLGGSYNSPLHF | TGTGCCAGCAGCCAAGATCTGGGGGGCTCCTATAATTCACCCCTCCACTTT | TRBJ1-6 | TRBV4-2 | . | . | 17
CAISQLQGASYEQYF | TGTGCCATCAGTCAACTACAGGGCGCTTCCTACGAGCAGTACTTC | TRBJ2-7 | TRBV10-3 | . | . | 15
CAWSVLMRASTDTQYF | TGTGCCTGGAGTGTACTTATGCGGGCAAGCACAGATACGCAGTATTTT | TRBJ2-3 | TRBV30 | . | . | 16
CASSPNYPPYEQYF | TGTGCCAGCAGCCCAAACTACCCGCCCTACGAGCAGTACTTC | TRBJ2-7 | TRBV14 | . | once | 14